The 6 T cell receptor beta chains below come from one sample, sequenced in a study of tumor and adjacent non-tumor tissue in lung cancer. TCRbeta libraries were built with three rounds of nested PCR, modified from ARM-PCR. TCRdb independently ran MiXCR on the multiplex PCR reads; one entry per CDR3 protein. The profile shows approximately 140,000 distinct CDR3 sequences, approximately 66% of them singletons. No cell sorting was done before RNA was extracted from the tissue. Sequenced material: lung tumor tissue. The receptor source for this set is a man in his 60s with small cell lung cancer.

V and J are TRBV20-1 and TRBJ2-1, with TRBD2 identical over 9 bases. Losses at the gene ends were 6 bases for V and 7 bases for J; bases not matched to a gene: 13. CDR3 length equals 15 residues. Germline-derived CDR1 and CDR2 are DFQATT and SNEGSKA (reference sequence). CDR3: CSAIQGSGRRNEQFF. The CDR3 region has the DNA TGCAGTGCGATTCAGGGCAGCGGGAGGAGGAATGAGCAGTTCTTC.

Regarding this clonotype: A read error may account for a junction end that differs from germline. The CDR3 sequence: CGARRTWSDRPQHF. The CDR3 region has the DNA TGCGGTGCTAGACGGACGTGGTCAGATCGGCCCCAGCATTTT. This chain uses TRBV20-1 with TRBJ1-5, with D hard to call. The CDR3 is 14 amino acids. CDR1 DFQATT and CDR2 SNEGSKA come from the germline V gene (reference sequence).

The rearrangement uses TRBV12-3 or TRBV12-4 and TRBJ2-7; maybe TRBD2 (5 bases). The CDR3 extends over 14 amino acids. V lost 11 bases, J lost 3 bases, and 20 bases lay in between. In nucleotides, the CDR3 is TGTGCCCGCACCAAGGACCCGAGGGTCTACGAGCAGTACTTC. Protein: CARTKDPRVYEQYF.

To note about this clonotype: A much larger clone lies one base from this, so it may be a read error. The chain links TRBV6-1 to TRBJ2-1; no clear D gene. V gave up 2 bases and J gave up 8 bases, with 19 bases separating them. The CDR3 has 16 amino acids. Germline assignment: CDR1 MNHNS and CDR2 SASEGT. CDR3 residues: CASSELYGLTWDEQFF. The CDR3 DNA reads TGTGCCAGCAGTGAACTGTACGGGCTAACCTGGGATGAGCAGTTCTTC.

Concerning this clonotype itself: One end of the junction varies from germline; a read error may be responsible. This rearrangement joins TRBV12-3 or TRBV12-4 to TRBJ2-2, with 7 bases that match TRBD2. The CDR3 sequence is 16 residues long. The CDR3 is CASTNRLATNTGELFF. The CDR3 DNA reads TGTGCCAGCACTAATCGACTAGCAACGAACACAGGGGAGCTGTTTTTT.

The chain links TRBV11-3 to TRBJ2-5; a possible D gene is TRBD2 (6 bases). The CDR3 loop spans 14 amino acids. CDR1 and CDR2 (germline): SGHNT, YENEEA. Trimming took off 5 bases at V and 3 bases at J, with 13 bases between the two ends. The CDR3 DNA follows: TGTGCCAGCAGCGCCACGGAGGGTGAAGAGACCCAGTACTTC. Its translation: CASSATEGEETQYF.